Following are 18 T cell receptor beta chains from one sample sequenced in a study of CD8 T cells in Susac syndrome. RNA totalling roughly 0.5 to 1 ug underwent reverse transcription with random hexamers. TCRdb redid the calling of the immunoSEQ multiplex PCR reads with MiXCR, one entry per CDR3 protein. The repertoire has over 100,000 distinct CDR3 sequences, just under 95% of them found once; the top ten carry about 0.28%. Sequencing was performed on CD8+ T cells from PBMCs. The receptors originated from a human donor with Susac syndrome.

The V and J genes are TRBV27 and TRBJ2-1, with TRBD2 matching over 9 bases. CDR1 is MNHEY, CDR2 SMNVEV, per germline (reference sequence). With 5 bases clipped from V and 8 bases from J, the junction kept 4 bases outside the gene matches. The CDR3 runs 13 residues. CDR3 DNA sequence: TGTGCCAGCAGTGGCGGGGGGGCCCATGAGCAGTTCTTC. It is translated as CASSGGGAHEQFF.

This clonotype is medium-sized. This CDR3 reads CASSPRTNPTDTQYF. The CDR3 DNA sequence: TGTGCCAGCAGCCCACGGACTAATCCCACAGATACGCAGTATTTT. This chain links TRBV6-1 with TRBJ2-3; tentatively, D is TRBD2 (6 bases). Germline CDR1 and CDR2: MNHNS and SASEGT. V lost 6 bases to trimming and J lost 2 bases, with 15 bases between them. The CDR3 totals 15 residues.

The chain employs TRBV15 and TRBJ1-6, with unresolved D. V was pared by 1 base and J by 14 bases, with 9 bases between. Germline V lookup: CDR1 LNHNV, CDR2 YYDKDF (reference sequence). This CDR3 is built from 12 residues. The CDR3 nucleotides are TGTGCCACCAGCAGAGCGGGGTCGGCCCTCCACTTT. Residues: CATSRAGSALHF.

The chain couples TRBV12-3 or TRBV12-4 to TRBJ1-6; 9 bases map to TRBD1. V shed 7 bases and J 9 bases; nucleotides not matched to a gene: 4. This CDR3 region has 13 residues. For the CDR3, the DNA is TGTGCCAGCAAACAGGGGGCGGTTTCACCCCTCCACTTT. Translation gives CASKQGAVSPLHF.

This chain uses TRBV29-1 with TRBJ2-1; D is unresolved. CDR3 length equals 14 residues. Trimming shortened V by 1 base and J by 4 bases, and 11 bases separated the two germline ends. The germline V gene encodes CDR1 SQVTM and CDR2 ANQGSEA. The CDR3 DNA sequence: TGCAGCGTTGAAGGCTTAGGATCTTACAATGAGCAGTTCTTC. This codes for CSVEGLGSYNEQFF.

Only one count was recorded for this clonotype. The chain couples TRBV12-3 or TRBV12-4 to TRBJ1-1; D unclear. V lost 1 base and J 6 bases, leaving 6 bases between the germline ends. CDR3 length: 12 amino acids. CDR3: CASSLDSSEAFF. CDR3 nucleotides: TGTGCCAGCAGTTTAGACAGCTCTGAAGCTTTCTTT.

V is TRBV25-1 and J is TRBJ1-6; D unclear. Trimming cost V 4 bases and J 7 bases, with 11 bases left between them. CDR3 length: 14 amino acids. Germline CDR1 is MGHDK and CDR2 is SYGVNS. CDR3: CASSVAGSNSPLHF. The DNA of the CDR3 is TGTGCCAGCAGTGTTGCAGGTTCAAATTCACCCCTCCACTTT.

The genes are TRBV12-3 or TRBV12-4 and TRBJ2-5, with 7 bases identical to TRBD1. With V trimmed by 5 bases and J by 4 bases, 7 bases remained unmatched. The CDR3 has 14 amino acids. The CDR3 DNA is TGTGCCAGCAGTGAACAGGGGTTAGGAGAGACCCAGTACTTC. Translation gives CASSEQGLGETQYF.

The gene calls are TRBV27 and TRBJ2-3; D is uncertain. The germline V and J ends were trimmed by 10 bases and 2 bases, with 7 bases remaining between them. CDR1 MNHEY and CDR2 SMNVEV come from the germline V gene (reference sequence). The CDR3 length is 11 residues. The CDR3 coding sequence is TGTGCCACCGGATTCACAGATACGCAGTATTTT. Protein sequence: CATGFTDTQYF.

The chain uses TRBV3-1 and TRBJ2-7; TRBD2 matches at 14 bases. Germline CDR1 and CDR2: LGHDT and YNNKEL (reference sequence). After removal of 4 bases from V and 0 bases from J, the junction contained 2 bases not matched to a gene. CDR3 size: 16 residues. The chain's CDR3 is CASSLGLAGASYEQYF. CDR3 DNA: TGTGCCAGCAGCCTGGGACTAGCGGGGGCCTCCTACGAGCAGTACTTC.

The chain is built from TRBV29-1 and TRBJ2-1; maybe TRBD2 (6 bases). Looked up from germline, CDR1 is SQVTM and CDR2 is ANQGSEA. V lost 2 bases and J lost 0, with 8 bases in between. The CDR3 spans 14 residues. CDR3 in DNA: TGCAGCGTTGAATCCGGGAGCTCCTACAATGAGCAGTTCTTC. Protein product: CSVESGSSYNEQFF.

The genes are TRBV29-1 and TRBJ1-2; D is unclear. The CDR3 sequence is 12 residues long. Trimming removed 2 bases from V and 12 bases from J, with 16 bases in between. From germline, CDR1 is SQVTM and CDR2 ANQGSEA. CDR3 DNA sequence: TGCAGCGTTGAAATCATGGTCGGAGGCCACACCTTC. It encodes CSVEIMVGGHTF.

The chain has TRBV2 and TRBJ2-1; 7 nucleotides agree with TRBD1. With V trimmed by 4 bases and J by 0 bases, 6 bases remained unmatched. Germline CDR1 reads SNHLY; CDR2 reads FYNNEI. The CDR3 has 16 amino acids. The CDR3 DNA reads TGTGCCAGCAGTGTCGGAAACAGGGGCTCCTACAATGAGCAGTTCTTC. Amino acids: CASSVGNRGSYNEQFF.

This chain links TRBV12-3 or TRBV12-4 with TRBJ2-3; unclear D gene. This CDR3 region has 13 residues. V was trimmed by 7 bases and J by 0 bases, leaving 8 bases between them. This CDR3 reads CASTGFSTDTQYF. The CDR3 nucleotides are TGTGCCAGCACAGGTTTTAGCACAGATACGCAGTATTTT.

This rearrangement joins TRBV5-8 to TRBJ1-1; TRBD1 might be the D (5 bases). V was trimmed by 7 bases and J by 6 bases, leaving 13 bases between them. This CDR3 has 12 amino acids. The germline V gene has CDR1 SGHTS and CDR2 YDEGEE. The DNA for the CDR3 is TGTGCCAGCCCCCGGGGCTGGGCTGAAGCTTTCTTT. Translating it yields CASPRGWAEAFF.

The rearrangement links TRBV5-4 to TRBJ2-1; possibly TRBD2 for D (6 bases). V was cut by 4 bases and J by 1 base, with 15 bases left in between. The CDR3 consists of 16 residues. Germline loops: CDR1 SGHNT, CDR2 YYREEE (reference sequence). CDR3 bases: TGTGCCAGCAGCGGGGGGTCTAGTGGATCCTACAATGAGCAGTTCTTC. Translated, it gives CASSGGSSGSYNEQFF. Variable domain in full (rest from reference TRBV5-4 and TRBJ2-1): ETGVTQSPTHLIKTRGQQVTLRCSSQSGHNTVSWYQQALGQGPQFIFQYYREEENGRGNFPPRFSGLQFPNYSSELNVNALELDDSALYLCASSGGSSGSYNEQFFGPGTRLTVL.

J is TRBJ2-7 and V is TRBV15; D uncertain. From germline, CDR1 is LNHNV and CDR2 YYDKDF (reference sequence). The CDR3 is 14 residues long. V was shortened by 9 bases and J by 3 bases, with 18 bases between the two germline ends. Here the CDR3 DNA reads TGTGCCACTAGCCCCCGTGGGCCCCACTACGAGCAGTACTTC. Protein product: CATSPRGPHYEQYF.

This clonotype was observed once. The genes are TRBV7-3 and TRBJ2-5; the match to TRBD2 covers 10 bases. Germline lookup yields CDR1 SGHTA and CDR2 FQGTGA. The CDR3 covers 18 residues. V dropped 2 bases and J dropped 1; count of bases not matched to a gene: 10. CDR3 residues: CASSLGASGGEFQETQYF. Here the CDR3 DNA reads TGTGCCAGCAGCTTAGGGGCTAGCGGGGGCGAATTCCAAGAGACCCAGTACTTC.